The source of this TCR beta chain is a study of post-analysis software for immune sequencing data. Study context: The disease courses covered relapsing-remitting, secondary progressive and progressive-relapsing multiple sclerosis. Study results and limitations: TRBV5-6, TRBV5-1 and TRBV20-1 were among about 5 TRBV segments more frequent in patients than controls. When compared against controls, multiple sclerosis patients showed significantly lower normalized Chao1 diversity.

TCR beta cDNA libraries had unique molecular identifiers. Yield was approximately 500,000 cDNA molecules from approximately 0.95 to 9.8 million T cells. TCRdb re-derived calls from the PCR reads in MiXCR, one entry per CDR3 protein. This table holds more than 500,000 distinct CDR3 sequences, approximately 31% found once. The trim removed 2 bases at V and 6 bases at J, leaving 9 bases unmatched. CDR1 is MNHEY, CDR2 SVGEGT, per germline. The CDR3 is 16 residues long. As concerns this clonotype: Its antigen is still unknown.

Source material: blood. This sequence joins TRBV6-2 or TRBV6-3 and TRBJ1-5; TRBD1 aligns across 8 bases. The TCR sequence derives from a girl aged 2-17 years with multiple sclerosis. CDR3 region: CASSYAGGRVVQPQHF. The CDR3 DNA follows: TGTGCCAGCAGTTACGCAGGGGGCCGGGTAGTTCAGCCCCAGCATTTT.